This TCR beta chain is drawn from a study of neoadjuvant anti-PD-1 for oral cavity cancer. Study background: Nivolumab at 3 mg/kg was mostly given biweekly, three to four doses, pre-surgery. The study, taken as a whole, reports: Pretreatment Treg/Th17 ratio correlated inversely with post-treatment tumor clonality.

Libraries were prepared by immunoSEQ multiplex PCR; TCRdb keeps only in-frame clonotypes and omits some of them. The sample holds about 37,000 clones, more than 35% seen once. The time point here: after neoadjuvant nivolumab, at surgical resection. These oral cavity squamous cell carcinomas were HPV-negative and locally advanced. V was pared by 0 bases and J by 9 bases, with 6 bases of the junction left unmatched. CDR3 length equals 15 residues. Germline V lookup: CDR1 SGHRS, CDR2 YFSETQ. This clone was counted only a few times. Its antigen remains unknown. The material sequenced was tumor tissue, taken after nivolumab (anti-PD-1) treatment. The V call is TRBV5-1, the J call TRBJ1-6, with 7 bases fitting TRBD1. The TCR sequence derives from a person between 40 and 85 years old with oral cavity squamous cell carcinoma. CDR3 loop: CASSLDRGAGSPLHF. The CDR3 region has the DNA TGCGCCAGCAGCTTGGACAGGGGAGCGGGTTCACCCCTCCACTTT.